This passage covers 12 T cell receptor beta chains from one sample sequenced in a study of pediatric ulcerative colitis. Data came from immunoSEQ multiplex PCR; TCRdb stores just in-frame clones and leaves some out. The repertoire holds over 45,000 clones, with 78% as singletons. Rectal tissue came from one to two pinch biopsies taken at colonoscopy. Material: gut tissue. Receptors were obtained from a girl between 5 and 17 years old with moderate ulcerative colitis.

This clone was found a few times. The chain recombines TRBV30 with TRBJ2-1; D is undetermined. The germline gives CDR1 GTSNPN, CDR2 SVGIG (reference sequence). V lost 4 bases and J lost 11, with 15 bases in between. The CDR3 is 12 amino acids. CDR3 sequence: CAWNPADIKQFF. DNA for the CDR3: TGTGCCTGGAACCCCGCCGACATCAAGCAGTTCTTC.

CDR3 coding DNA: TGTGCCAGCAGTGTACCGACGGGGAACGAGCAGTACTTC. Translating gives CASSVPTGNEQYF. The gene calls are TRBV25-1 and TRBJ2-7; maybe TRBD2 (5 bases). Germline CDR1 reads MGHDK; CDR2 reads SYGVNS. There are 13 residues in the CDR3. V was clipped by 4 bases and J by 5 bases, with 12 bases between them.

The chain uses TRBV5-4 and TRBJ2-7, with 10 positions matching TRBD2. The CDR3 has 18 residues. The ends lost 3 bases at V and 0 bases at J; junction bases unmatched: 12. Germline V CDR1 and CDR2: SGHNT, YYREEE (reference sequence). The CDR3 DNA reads TGTGCCAGCAGCTCGAAGAGACTAGCGGGCCTGAGCTCCTACGAGCAGTACTTC. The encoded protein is CASSSKRLAGLSSYEQYF.

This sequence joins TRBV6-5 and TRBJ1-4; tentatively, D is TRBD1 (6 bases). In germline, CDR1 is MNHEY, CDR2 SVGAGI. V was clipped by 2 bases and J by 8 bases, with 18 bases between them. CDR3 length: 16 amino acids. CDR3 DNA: TGTGCCAGCAGTTACCCCGAGGGGGTAGAGGAAGAAAAACTGTTTTTT. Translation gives CASSYPEGVEEEKLFF.

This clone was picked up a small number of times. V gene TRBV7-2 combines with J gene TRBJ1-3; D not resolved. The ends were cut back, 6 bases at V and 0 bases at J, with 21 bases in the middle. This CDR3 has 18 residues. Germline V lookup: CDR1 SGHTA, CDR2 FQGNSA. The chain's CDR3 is CASRNSQFVINSGNTIYF. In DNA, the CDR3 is TGTGCCAGCAGAAATTCACAGTTCGTGATTAACTCTGGAAACACCATATATTTT.

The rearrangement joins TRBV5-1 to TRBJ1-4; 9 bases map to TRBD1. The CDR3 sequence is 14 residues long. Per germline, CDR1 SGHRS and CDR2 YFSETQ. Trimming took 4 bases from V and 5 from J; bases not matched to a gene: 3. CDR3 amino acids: CASSTGTGNEKLFF. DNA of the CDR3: TGCGCCAGCAGCACCGGGACAGGGAATGAAAAACTGTTTTTT.

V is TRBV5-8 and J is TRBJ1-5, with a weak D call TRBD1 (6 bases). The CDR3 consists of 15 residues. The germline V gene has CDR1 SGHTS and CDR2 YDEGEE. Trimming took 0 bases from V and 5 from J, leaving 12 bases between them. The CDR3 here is CASSLGGGGHQPQHF. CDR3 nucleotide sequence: TGTGCCAGCAGCTTGGGGGGGGGCGGTCATCAGCCCCAGCATTTT.

CDR3 protein: CASSQGYGYTF. As DNA, the CDR3 is TGTGCCAGTAGCCAGGGGTATGGCTACACCTTC. V and J are TRBV19 and TRBJ1-2; TRBD1 is a possible D gene (6 bases). Looked up from germline, CDR1 is LNHDA and CDR2 is SQIVND (reference sequence). The V end was cut by 6 bases, the J end by 5 bases, with 7 bases between. The CDR3 contains 11 residues.

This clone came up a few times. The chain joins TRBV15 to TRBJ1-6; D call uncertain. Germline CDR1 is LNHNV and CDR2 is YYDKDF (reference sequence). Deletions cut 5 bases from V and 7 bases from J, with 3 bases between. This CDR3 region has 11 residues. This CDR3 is CATSRNSPLHF. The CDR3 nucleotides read TGTGCCACCAGCCGCAATTCACCCCTCCACTTT.

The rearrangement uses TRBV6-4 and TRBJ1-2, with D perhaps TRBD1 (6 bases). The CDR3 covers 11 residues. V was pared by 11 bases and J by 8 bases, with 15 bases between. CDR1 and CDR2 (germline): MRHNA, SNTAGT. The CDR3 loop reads CARGAIRGYTF. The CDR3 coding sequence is TGTGCCCGGGGGGCGATTCGGGGCTACACCTTC.

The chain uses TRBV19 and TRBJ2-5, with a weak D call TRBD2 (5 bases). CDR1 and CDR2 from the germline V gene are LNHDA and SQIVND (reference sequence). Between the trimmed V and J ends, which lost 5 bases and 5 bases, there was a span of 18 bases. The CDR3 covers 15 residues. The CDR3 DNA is TGTGCCAGTAGTCCCCGACTAAACTCCCGGGAGACCCAGTACTTC. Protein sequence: CASSPRLNSRETQYF.

The CDR3 here is CASSRTSEQFF. The CDR3 DNA sequence: TGTGCCAGCTCCCGGACTAGCGAACAGTTCTTC. The chain joins TRBV6-1 to TRBJ2-1; 9 nucleotides match TRBD2. CDR1 and CDR2 (germline): MNHNS, SASEGT. The CDR3 contains 11 residues. V gave up 8 bases and J gave up 13 bases; unmatched junction bases: 6.